The TCR beta chain described here comes from a study of CD8 T cells in Susac syndrome. About 0.5 to 1 ug RNA was reverse transcribed with random hexamers. Each CDR3 protein is one row after TCRdb ran MiXCR on the immunoSEQ multiplex PCR reads. The sample records around 170,000 distinct CDR3 sequences, approximately 96% being singletons. The CDR3 loop spans 17 amino acids. Per the germline V gene, CDR1 is MGHRA and CDR2 is YSYEKL. Trimming left V 4 bases short and J 2 bases short, with 15 bases between. TEMRA cells were enriched by FACS, while CD8+ and CD4+ T cells were obtained through a negative isolation that was performed magnetically.

This sequence joins TRBV4-1 and TRBJ2-6; D is possibly TRBD1 (5 bases). The sequenced material came from CD8+ T cells from PBMCs. This sequence was found in a human donor with multiple sclerosis. The CDR3: CASSLLRVVTGANVLTF. The CDR3 DNA follows: TGCGCCAGCAGCCTCCTCAGGGTTGTCACTGGGGCCAACGTCCTGACTTTC.